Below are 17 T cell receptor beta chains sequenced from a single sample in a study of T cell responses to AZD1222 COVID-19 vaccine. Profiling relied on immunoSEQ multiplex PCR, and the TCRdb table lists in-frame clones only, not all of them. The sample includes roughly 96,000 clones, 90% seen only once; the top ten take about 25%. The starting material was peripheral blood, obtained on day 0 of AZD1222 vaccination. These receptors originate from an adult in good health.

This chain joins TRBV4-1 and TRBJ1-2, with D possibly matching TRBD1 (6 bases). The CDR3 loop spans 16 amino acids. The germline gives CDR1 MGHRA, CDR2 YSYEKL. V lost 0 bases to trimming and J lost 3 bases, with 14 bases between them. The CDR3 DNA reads TGCGCCAGCAGCCAAGATCTGGGGGCTGGCGACTATGGCTACACCTTC. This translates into CASSQDLGAGDYGYTF.

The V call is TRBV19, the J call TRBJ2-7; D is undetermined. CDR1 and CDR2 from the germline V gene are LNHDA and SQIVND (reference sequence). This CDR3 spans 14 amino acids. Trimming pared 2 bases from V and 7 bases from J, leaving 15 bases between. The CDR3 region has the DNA TGTGCCAGTAGTATAAGCGACACCAGTTTTGAGCAGTACTTC. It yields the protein CASSISDTSFEQYF. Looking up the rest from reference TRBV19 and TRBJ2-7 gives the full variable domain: DGGITQSPKYLFRKEGQNVTLSCEQNLNHDAMYWYRQDPGQGLRLIYYSQIVNDFQKGDIAEGYSVSREKKESFPLTVTSAQKNPTAFYLCASSISDTSFEQYFGPGTRLTVT.

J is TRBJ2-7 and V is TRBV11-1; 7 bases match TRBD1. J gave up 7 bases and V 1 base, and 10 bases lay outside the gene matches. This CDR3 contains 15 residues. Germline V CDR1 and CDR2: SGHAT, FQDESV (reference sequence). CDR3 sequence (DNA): TGTGCCAGCAGCTTAGGCGACCGAGACAGGGAGGAGCAGTACTTC. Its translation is CASSLGDRDREEQYF.

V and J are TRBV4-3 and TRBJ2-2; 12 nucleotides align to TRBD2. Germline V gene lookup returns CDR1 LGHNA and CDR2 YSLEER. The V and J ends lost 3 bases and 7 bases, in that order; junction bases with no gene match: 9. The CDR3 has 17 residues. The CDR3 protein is CASSQAGLAGTHGELFF. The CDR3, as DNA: TGCGCCAGCAGCCAGGCCGGACTAGCGGGGACGCACGGGGAGCTGTTTTTT.

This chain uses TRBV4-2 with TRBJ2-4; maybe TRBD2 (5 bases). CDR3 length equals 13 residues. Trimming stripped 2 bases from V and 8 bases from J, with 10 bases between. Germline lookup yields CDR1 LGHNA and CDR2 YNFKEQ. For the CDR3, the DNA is TGTGCCAGCAGCCAAAGCGACGGGGACATTCAGTACTTC. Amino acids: CASSQSDGDIQYF.

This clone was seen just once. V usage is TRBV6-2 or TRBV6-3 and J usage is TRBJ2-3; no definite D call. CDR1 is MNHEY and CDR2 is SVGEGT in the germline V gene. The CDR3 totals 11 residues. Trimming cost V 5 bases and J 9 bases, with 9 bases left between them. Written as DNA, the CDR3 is TGTGCCAGCAGTGCCGGAGTAACGCAGTATTTT. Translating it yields CASSAGVTQYF.

CDR3 amino acids: CASSQMGSGANTGELFF. The CDR3 nucleotides are TGTGCCAGCAGCCAAATGGGCAGCGGGGCGAACACCGGGGAGCTGTTTTTT. The chain couples TRBV4-2 to TRBJ2-2, with TRBD2 identical over 7 bases. The CDR3 is made up of 17 amino acids. Trimming took 2 bases from V and 0 from J; bases not matched to a gene: 6. Germline values: CDR1 LGHNA, CDR2 YNFKEQ.

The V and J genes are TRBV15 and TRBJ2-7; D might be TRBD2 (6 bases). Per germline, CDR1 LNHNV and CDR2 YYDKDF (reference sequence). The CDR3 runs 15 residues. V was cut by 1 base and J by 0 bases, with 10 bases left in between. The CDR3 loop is CATSRGGDFSYEQYF. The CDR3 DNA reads TGTGCCACCAGCAGAGGGGGGGACTTCTCCTACGAGCAGTACTTC.

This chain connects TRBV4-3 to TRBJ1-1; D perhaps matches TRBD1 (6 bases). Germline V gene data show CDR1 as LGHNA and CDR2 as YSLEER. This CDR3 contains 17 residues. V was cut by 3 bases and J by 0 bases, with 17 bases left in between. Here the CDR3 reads CASSQKGGAVVNTEAFF. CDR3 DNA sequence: TGCGCCAGCAGCCAGAAAGGGGGGGCGGTTGTGAACACTGAAGCTTTCTTT.

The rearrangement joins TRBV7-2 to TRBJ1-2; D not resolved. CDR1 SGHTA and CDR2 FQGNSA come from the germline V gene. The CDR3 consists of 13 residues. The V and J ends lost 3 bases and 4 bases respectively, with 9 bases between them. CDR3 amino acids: CASSFAALYGYTF. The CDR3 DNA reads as TGTGCCAGCAGCTTCGCGGCCCTCTATGGCTACACCTTC.

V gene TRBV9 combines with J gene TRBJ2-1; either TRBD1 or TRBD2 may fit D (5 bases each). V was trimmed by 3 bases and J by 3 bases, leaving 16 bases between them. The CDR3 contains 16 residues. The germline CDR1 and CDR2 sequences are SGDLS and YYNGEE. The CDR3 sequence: CASSAPEGRYYNEQFF. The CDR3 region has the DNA TGTGCCAGCAGCGCACCAGAGGGACGGTACTACAATGAGCAGTTCTTC.

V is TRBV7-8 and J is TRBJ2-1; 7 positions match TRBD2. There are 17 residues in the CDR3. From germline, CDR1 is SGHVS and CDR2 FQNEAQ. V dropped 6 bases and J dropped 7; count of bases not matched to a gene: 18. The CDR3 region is CASRPPLSSGLWNEQFF. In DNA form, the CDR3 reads TGTGCCAGCAGACCGCCCCTCTCTAGCGGCCTCTGGAATGAGCAGTTCTTC.

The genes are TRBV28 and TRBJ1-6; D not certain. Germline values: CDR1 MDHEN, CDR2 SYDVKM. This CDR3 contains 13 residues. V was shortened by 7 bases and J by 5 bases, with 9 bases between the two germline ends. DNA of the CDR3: TGTGCCAGCACCAGTCGAAATAATTCACCCCTCCACTTT. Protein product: CASTSRNNSPLHF.

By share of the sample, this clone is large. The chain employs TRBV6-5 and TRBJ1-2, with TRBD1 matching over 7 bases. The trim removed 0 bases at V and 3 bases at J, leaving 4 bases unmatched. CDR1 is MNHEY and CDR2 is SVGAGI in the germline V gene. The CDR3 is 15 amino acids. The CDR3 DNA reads TGTGCCAGCAGTTACTCGGGGACAGCGCACTATGGCTACACCTTC. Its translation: CASSYSGTAHYGYTF.

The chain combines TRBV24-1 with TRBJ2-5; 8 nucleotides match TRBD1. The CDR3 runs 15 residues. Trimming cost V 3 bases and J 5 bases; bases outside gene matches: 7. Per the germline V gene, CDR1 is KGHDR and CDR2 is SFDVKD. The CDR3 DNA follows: TGTGCCACCAGTGATACGGGCAGGGGGCGGGAGACCCAGTACTTC. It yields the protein CATSDTGRGRETQYF.

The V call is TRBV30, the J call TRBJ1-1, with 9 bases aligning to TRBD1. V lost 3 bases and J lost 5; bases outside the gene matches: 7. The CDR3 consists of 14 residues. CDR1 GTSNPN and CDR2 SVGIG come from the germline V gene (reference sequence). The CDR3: CAWRVGTGRTEAFF. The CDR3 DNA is TGTGCCTGGAGGGTCGGGACAGGGAGGACTGAAGCTTTCTTT.

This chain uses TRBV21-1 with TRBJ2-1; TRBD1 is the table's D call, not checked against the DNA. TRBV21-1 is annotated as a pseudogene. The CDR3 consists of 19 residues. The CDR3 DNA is TGTGCCAGCAGCAAAGGGGGCAGGGGTTCCCTTTCGACGTACAATGAGCAGTTCTTC. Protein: CASSKGGRGSLSTYNEQFF.